The 32 T cell receptor beta chains listed next were all sequenced from one sample in a study of T cell responses to AZD1222 COVID-19 vaccine. Clones were read by immunoSEQ multiplex PCR, and TCRdb kept only the in-frame ones, dropping some. In the table there are 150,000 or so clones, more than 85% of which are singletons. This specimen was peripheral blood, taken on day 0 of AZD1222 vaccination. These receptors came from an adult in good health.

This sequence joins TRBV25-1 and TRBJ1-1; TRBD1 matches at 7 bases. The CDR3 has 15 residues. Germline V gene data show CDR1 as MGHDK and CDR2 as SYGVNS. The J segment lost 1 base and the V segment lost 1 base, leaving 3 bases of the junction unmatched. The CDR3: CASSESQGSNTEAFF. CDR3 nucleotides: TGTGCCAGCAGTGAATCACAGGGGTCGAACACTGAAGCTTTCTTT.

J is TRBJ1-1 and V is TRBV2; no reliable D call. The CDR3 sequence is 13 residues long. The V gene lost 4 bases and the J gene lost 0 bases, with 6 bases spanning the gap. Germline loops: CDR1 SNHLY, CDR2 FYNNEI. The CDR3 nucleotides read TGTGCCAGCAGTGGCGAGGTGAACACTGAAGCTTTCTTT. Protein product: CASSGEVNTEAFF.

The chain is built from TRBV18 and TRBJ1-6, with 9 bases matching TRBD1. Germline values: CDR1 KGHSH, CDR2 LQKENI. The CDR3 contains 15 residues. The trim removed 5 bases at V and 10 bases at J, leaving 9 bases unmatched. The CDR3 spells CASSYPGQGGSPLHF. For the CDR3, the DNA is TGTGCCAGCTCATATCCGGGACAGGGAGGCTCACCCCTCCACTTT.

V usage is TRBV11-1 and J usage is TRBJ2-3; 10 bases match TRBD1. V shed 5 bases, J shed 7 bases, and the junction held 9 bases outside the gene matches. CDR1 is SGHAT, CDR2 FQDESV, per germline (reference sequence). This CDR3 region has 15 residues. The CDR3 loop reads CASSHGTGVLNTQYF. CDR3 nucleotide sequence: TGTGCCAGCAGCCACGGGACAGGGGTTCTAAATACGCAGTATTTT.

The J gene is TRBJ2-5, the V gene TRBV5-1; D tentatively fits TRBD1 or TRBD2 (5 bases each). Deletions cut 0 bases from V and 1 base from J, with 7 bases between. From germline, CDR1 is SGHRS and CDR2 YFSETQ. CDR3 length: 14 amino acids. The CDR3 nucleotides are TGCGCCAGCAGCTTGGGGGGGATCCAAGAGACCCAGTACTTC. Translation: CASSLGGIQETQYF.

The rearrangement joins TRBV11-1 to TRBJ2-2, with TRBD1 matching 10 bases. V gave up 5 bases and J gave up 4 bases; unmatched junction bases: 4. This CDR3 is 15 amino acids long. CDR1 is SGHAT and CDR2 is FQDESV in the germline V gene (reference sequence). The DNA for the CDR3 is TGTGCCAGCAGCGCCGGACAGGGGGGCACCGGGGAGCTGTTTTTT. This gives the protein CASSAGQGGTGELFF.

The rearrangement joins TRBV27 to TRBJ2-5, with TRBD1 matching 8 bases. From germline, CDR1 is MNHEY and CDR2 SMNVEV (reference sequence). Trimming cost V 2 bases and J 5 bases; bases outside gene matches: 7. The CDR3 is 15 residues long. In nucleotides, the CDR3 is TGTGCCAGCAGTTTAGCAGGGGGCGAGAGGGAGACCCAGTACTTC. It codes for CASSLAGGERETQYF.

The V call is TRBV3-1 (or the pseudogene TRBV3-2), the J call TRBJ2-7; TRBD2 aligns across 11 bases. The germline V gene encodes CDR1 LGHDT and CDR2 YNNKEL (reference sequence). V was pared by 4 bases and J by 3 bases, with 5 bases of the junction left unmatched. This CDR3 comprises 15 residues. CDR3 sequence reads: CASSPGTSGFYEQYF. The CDR3 bases are TGTGCCAGCAGCCCCGGGACTAGCGGCTTCTACGAGCAGTACTTC.

This clone was observed a single time. The chain recombines TRBV2 with TRBJ2-7; 8 bases fit TRBD2. The V segment lost 3 bases and the J segment 0 bases; nucleotides outside the gene matches: 7. This CDR3 has 16 residues. Germline CDR1 is SNHLY and CDR2 is FYNNEI. The CDR3 region is CASSESGGGSSYEQYF. CDR3 DNA sequence: TGTGCCAGCAGTGAGAGCGGGGGTGGGAGCTCCTACGAGCAGTACTTC.

This chain connects TRBV7-8 to TRBJ1-5; 7 nucleotides match TRBD1. Germline V gives CDR1 SGHVS, CDR2 FQNEAQ. This CDR3 has 16 residues. Trimming took 5 bases from V and 4 from J; bases not matched to a gene: 11. CDR3 amino acids: CASSGEQGQGNQPQHF. CDR3 DNA sequence: TGTGCCAGCAGCGGAGAACAGGGGCAGGGGAATCAGCCCCAGCATTTT. Using reference TRBV7-8 and TRBJ1-5 for the parts outside the CDR3, the full variable domain is GAGVSQSPRYKVAKRGQDVALRCDPISGHVSLFWYQQALGQGPEFLTYFQNEAQLDKSGLPSDRFFAERPEGSVSTLKIQRTQQEDSAVYLCASSGEQGQGNQPQHFGDGTRLSIL.

The chain links TRBV10-3 to TRBJ2-5, with D unresolved. This CDR3 has 15 residues. Trimming left V 1 base short and J 1 base short, with 10 bases between. CDR1 and CDR2 (germline): ENHRY, SYGVKD. CDR3 bases: TGTGCCATCAGTGAGTTGGGGATCTCCCAAGAGACCCAGTACTTC. It codes for CAISELGISQETQYF.

The chain joins TRBV21-1 to TRBJ2-7. TRBV21-1 is shown as a pseudogene. There are 17 residues in the CDR3. The CDR3 DNA reads as TGTGCCAGCAGCAAAGCGCCCTTCGGGGAAGGGGTGGACGAGCAGTACTTC. Amino acid sequence: CASSKAPFGEGVDEQYF.

The chain is built from TRBV5-1 and TRBJ2-2, with 9 bases fitting TRBD1. This CDR3 is built from 13 residues. The trim removed 10 bases at V and 5 bases at J, leaving 6 bases unmatched. CDR1 SGHRS and CDR2 YFSETQ come from the germline V gene. CDR3 protein: CASDRGWTGELFF. DNA for the CDR3: TGCGCCTCGGACAGGGGTTGGACCGGGGAGCTGTTTTTT.

Many counts were recorded for this clone. J is TRBJ1-2 and V is TRBV6-4; D is possibly TRBD1 (5 bases). This CDR3 is 13 amino acids long. V lost 2 bases and J lost 4, with 8 bases in between. Germline V gene data show CDR1 as MRHNA and CDR2 as SNTAGT. The CDR3: CASSDGTSYGYTF. For the CDR3, the DNA is TGTGCCAGCAGTGACGGGACCTCCTATGGCTACACCTTC.

CDR3 DNA sequence: TGTGCCACCAGCAGAACAGGGGAAAACACTGAAGCTTTCTTT. Translated: CATSRTGENTEAFF. The V gene is TRBV15, the J gene TRBJ1-1, with 7 bases matching TRBD1. V dropped 2 bases and J dropped 2; count of bases not matched to a gene: 2. CDR3 length: 14 residues. Germline lookup yields CDR1 LNHNV and CDR2 YYDKDF (reference sequence). Variable domain in full (rest from reference TRBV15 and TRBJ1-1): DAMVIQNPRYQVTQFGKPVTLSCSQTLNHNVMYWYQQKSSQAPKLLFHYYDKDFNNEADTPDNFQSRRPNTSFCFLDIRSPGLGDTAMYLCATSRTGENTEAFFGQGTRLTVV.

This sequence joins TRBV6-5 and TRBJ2-3; D gene uncertain. The CDR3 totals 13 residues. V was cut by 6 bases and J by 2 bases, with 9 bases left in between. In germline, CDR1 is MNHEY, CDR2 SVGAGI. Here the CDR3 DNA reads TGTGCCAGCAGGGTGATATCCACAGATACGCAGTATTTT. Protein: CASRVISTDTQYF.

The chain carries TRBV7-8 and TRBJ2-7; 8 bases agree with TRBD2. The ends lost 3 bases at V and 1 base at J; junction bases unmatched: 2. The CDR3 is 14 residues long. Germline values: CDR1 SGHVS, CDR2 FQNEAQ. CDR3 protein: CASSLGLGSYEQYF. DNA of the CDR3: TGTGCCAGCAGCTTGGGACTAGGATCCTACGAGCAGTACTTC.

This chain joins TRBV6-2 or TRBV6-3 and TRBJ2-1; 8 bases match TRBD2. Germline-derived CDR1 and CDR2 are MNHEY and SVGEGT. The ends lost 4 bases at V and 4 bases at J; junction bases unmatched: 3. The CDR3 sequence is 14 residues long. Here the CDR3 DNA reads TGTGCCAGCAGTTTGAAGCGGGGGTACAATGAGCAGTTCTTC. It is translated as CASSLKRGYNEQFF.

This clone was seen a single time. This chain connects TRBV29-1 to TRBJ1-1, with D perhaps matching TRBD1 (6 bases). There are 11 residues in the CDR3. V was pared by 8 bases and J by 6 bases, with 13 bases between. Germline V gene lookup returns CDR1 SQVTM and CDR2 ANQGSEA. The CDR3, as DNA: TGCAGCACGTGGGGGGCGGCTGAAGCTTTCTTT. Translation gives CSTWGAAEAFF.

V is TRBV24-1 and J is TRBJ2-1; D uncertain. This CDR3 contains 13 residues. Germline CDR1 is KGHDR and CDR2 is SFDVKD. Between the trimmed V and J ends, which lost 7 bases and 3 bases, there was a span of 9 bases. Written as DNA, the CDR3 is TGTGCCACCAGGGGTCGATTCTACAATGAGCAGTTCTTC. It yields the protein CATRGRFYNEQFF.

The V call is TRBV29-1, the J call TRBJ1-1; D possibly corresponds to TRBD1 (5 bases). The germline V gene encodes CDR1 SQVTM and CDR2 ANQGSEA. The CDR3 is made up of 15 amino acids. V lost 0 bases and J 5 bases, leaving 16 bases between the germline ends. CDR3 residues: CSVEDMGRGSTEAFF. Here the CDR3 DNA reads TGCAGCGTTGAAGACATGGGGAGGGGTTCTACTGAAGCTTTCTTT.

The rearrangement joins TRBV19 to TRBJ2-3, with a tentative D call TRBD2 (5 bases). Germline CDR1 reads LNHDA; CDR2 reads SQIVND (reference sequence). V was cut by 6 bases and J by 0 bases, with 7 bases left in between. The CDR3 runs 13 residues. In nucleotides, the CDR3 is TGTGCCAGTAGGAGGGCGAGCACAGATACGCAGTATTTT. It yields the protein CASRRASTDTQYF.

The chain is built from TRBV20-1 and TRBJ2-4; no firm D call. The CDR3 loop spans 10 amino acids. Germline V gives CDR1 DFQATT, CDR2 SNEGSKA (reference sequence). The V end was cut by 7 bases, the J end by 9 bases, with 10 bases between. CDR3 loop: CSGLSGIQYF. The CDR3 nucleotides are TGCAGTGGATTGAGTGGCATTCAGTACTTC.

The chain couples TRBV10-3 to TRBJ2-3; 10 bases map to TRBD2. The CDR3 is 15 amino acids. Germline CDR1 ENHRY, CDR2 SYGVKD. After removal of 10 bases from V and 2 bases from J, the junction contained 9 bases not matched to a gene. The CDR3 here is CATTDTSGATDTQYF. CDR3 coding DNA: TGTGCCACCACCGACACTAGCGGGGCCACAGATACGCAGTATTTT.

The gene calls are TRBV6-5 and TRBJ2-5; D remains ambiguous. The CDR3 is 13 residues long. The germline V and J ends were trimmed by 7 bases and 1 base, with 10 bases remaining between them. Germline assignment: CDR1 MNHEY and CDR2 SVGAGI. For the CDR3, the DNA is TGTGCCAGCACCCTAAGGCTCCAAGAGACCCAGTACTTC. Protein sequence: CASTLRLQETQYF.

In this sample, this clone turned up a few times. The chain recombines TRBV27 with TRBJ2-2, with D unclear. Germline CDR1 is MNHEY and CDR2 is SMNVEV (reference sequence). Trimming shortened V by 6 bases and J by 5 bases, and 10 bases separated the two germline ends. The CDR3 has 13 amino acids. The CDR3 region has the DNA TGTGCCAGCAGAATAGGGCTGACCGGGGAGCTGTTTTTT. Its translation: CASRIGLTGELFF.

The rearrangement uses TRBV19 and TRBJ1-3, with 8 bases aligning to TRBD1. Germline V gene data show CDR1 as LNHDA and CDR2 as SQIVND (reference sequence). This CDR3 comprises 18 residues. The trim removed 6 bases at V and 4 bases at J, leaving 17 bases unmatched. CDR3 amino acids: CASSVRAGGAESGNTIYF. In nucleotides, the CDR3 is TGTGCCAGTAGCGTCAGGGCAGGGGGCGCCGAATCCGGAAACACCATATATTTT.

The chain employs TRBV7-7 and TRBJ1-2; no clear D. CDR1 and CDR2 from the germline V gene are SSHAT and FNYEAQ (reference sequence). V was clipped by 5 bases and J by 5 bases, with 15 bases between them. The CDR3 is 14 amino acids. The CDR3 region has the DNA TGTGCCAGCAGCCCCCCATATATCCGATATGGCTACACCTTC. Protein: CASSPPYIRYGYTF.

V gene TRBV9 combines with J gene TRBJ2-5, with a tentative D call TRBD2 (6 bases). This CDR3 contains 13 residues. The germline V gene encodes CDR1 SGDLS and CDR2 YYNGEE. V shed 2 bases and J shed 5 bases, with 10 bases lying between them. The CDR3 loop is CASSVGGQETQYF. The CDR3 nucleotides read TGTGCCAGCAGCGTCGGGGGTCAGGAGACCCAGTACTTC.

This sequence joins TRBV11-2 and TRBJ1-2; no definite D call. This CDR3 is 14 amino acids long. CDR1 and CDR2 from the germline V gene are SGHAT and FQNNGV. V was pared by 0 bases and J by 4 bases, with 9 bases between. CDR3 sequence reads: CASSLESAGYGYTF. DNA of the CDR3: TGTGCCAGCAGCTTAGAATCGGCGGGCTATGGCTACACCTTC.

This clone has a single count. The chain couples TRBV5-6 to TRBJ2-1, with D perhaps matching TRBD2 (6 bases). The CDR3 spans 14 residues. V was trimmed by 3 bases and J by 2 bases, leaving 9 bases between them. Germline lookup yields CDR1 SGHDT and CDR2 YYEEEE. The CDR3 DNA reads as TGTGCCAGCAGCTGGCGGGGACCCTACAATGAGCAGTTCTTC. Its translation: CASSWRGPYNEQFF.

A remark on this clone: The sample carries other DNA sequences with the same CDR3. The CDR3 loop is CASRRGINEQFF. CDR3 DNA sequence: TGTGCCAGCAGGAGGGGTATAAATGAGCAGTTCTTC. The rearrangement links TRBV27 to TRBJ2-1; D assignment may be TRBD1 or TRBD2 (5 bases each). Germline CDR1 and CDR2: MNHEY and SMNVEV (reference sequence). With 6 bases removed from V and 7 bases from J, the gap between germline ends came to 10 bases. The CDR3 has 12 residues.